The text below deals with one T cell receptor beta chain. This entry comes from a study of control samples from healthy donors and cancer patients. Generated by immunoSEQ multiplex PCR, the TCRdb table keeps only in-frame clones and is missing some. The sample includes around 51,000 clones, approximately 91% of them seen just once. This clonotype was sampled from a man aged 45 to 65 with head and neck cancer. The sample consisted of PBMCs.

The CDR3 region has the DNA TGTGCCAGCAGTTTAGGGACTAGCGGGAGGGCCTTGGAGCAGTACTTC. This codes for CASSLGTSGRALEQYF. The V gene is TRBV28, the J gene TRBJ2-7; 16 nucleotides line up with TRBD2. CDR1 MDHEN and CDR2 SYDVKM come from the germline V gene. This CDR3 comprises 16 residues. V shed 2 bases and J 7 bases; nucleotides not matched to a gene: 5.